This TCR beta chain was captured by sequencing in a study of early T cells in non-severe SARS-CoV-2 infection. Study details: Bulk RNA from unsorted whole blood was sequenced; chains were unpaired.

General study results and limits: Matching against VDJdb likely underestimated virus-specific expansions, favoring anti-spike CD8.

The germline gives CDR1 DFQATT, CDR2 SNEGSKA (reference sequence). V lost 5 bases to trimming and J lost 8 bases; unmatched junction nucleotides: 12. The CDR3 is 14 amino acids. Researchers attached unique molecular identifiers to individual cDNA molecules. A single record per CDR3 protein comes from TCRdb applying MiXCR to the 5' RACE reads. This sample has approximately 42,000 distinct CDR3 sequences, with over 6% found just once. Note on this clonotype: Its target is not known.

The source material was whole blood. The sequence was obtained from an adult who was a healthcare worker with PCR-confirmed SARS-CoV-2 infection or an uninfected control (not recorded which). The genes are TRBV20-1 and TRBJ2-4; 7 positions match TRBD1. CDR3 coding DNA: TGCAGTGCTCCGACCGGGACAGAACTAGACATTCAGTACTTC. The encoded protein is CSAPTGTELDIQYF.